These 32 T cell receptor beta chains were sequenced from one sample in a study of T cells in Graves' hyperthyroidism and ophthalmopathy. There were TCR beta CDR3 regions amplified from RNA transcripts. First-round RT-PCR targeting the TCR CDR3 was performed with the HTBI primer set. TCRdb passed the multiplex PCR reads through MiXCR, listing each CDR3 protein once. The sample has about 380,000 distinct CDR3 sequences, approximately 17% seen once. The sample taken for sequencing was blood. The receptor source for this set is a man between 18 and 35 years old with Graves' ophthalmopathy.

The genes are TRBV4-1 and TRBJ1-5; D is perhaps TRBD1 (6 bases). This CDR3 is 15 amino acids long. Germline V gives CDR1 MGHRA, CDR2 YSYEKL. V lost 2 bases to trimming and J lost 1 base, with 9 bases between them. The CDR3 reads CASSQHDRSNQPQHF. In DNA form, the CDR3 reads TGCGCCAGCAGCCAACACGACAGGAGCAATCAGCCCCAGCATTTT.

This clonotype was seen a few times. This chain uses TRBV6-2 or TRBV6-3 with TRBJ1-4; D remains ambiguous. The CDR3 loop spans 14 amino acids. CDR1 and CDR2 (germline): MNHEY, SVGEGT. V lost 7 bases and J 3 bases, leaving 12 bases between the germline ends. CDR3 DNA: TGTGCCAGCAAAAGCGTCGCGGCTAATGAAAAACTGTTTTTT. Translated, it gives CASKSVAANEKLFF.

Only a few counts were recorded for this clonotype. The chain is built from TRBV6-5 and TRBJ2-7; TRBD1 is a possible D gene (6 bases). Trimming removed 2 bases at V and 0 bases at J, with 11 bases between. The germline V gene has CDR1 MNHEY and CDR2 SVGAGI. The CDR3 extends over 15 amino acids. The CDR3 DNA follows: TGTGCCAGCAGTTACGGGGGCGCTGACTCCTACGAGCAGTACTTC. Amino acid sequence: CASSYGGADSYEQYF.

This clonotype was observed a handful of times. V and J are TRBV5-1 and TRBJ1-6; 7 bases map to TRBD1. V dropped 4 bases and J dropped 9; count of bases not matched to a gene: 7. The CDR3 spans 14 residues. Germline loops: CDR1 SGHRS, CDR2 YFSETQ. CDR3 amino acids: CASSASGGSSPLHF. Here the CDR3 DNA reads TGCGCCAGCAGCGCGTCAGGGGGTAGTTCACCCCTCCACTTT.

This clonotype was seen only once. The chain recombines TRBV11-2 with TRBJ2-7; 11 bases are shared with TRBD1. Germline V CDR1 and CDR2: SGHAT, FQNNGV. CDR3 size: 18 residues. Germline trimming cut 1 base from V and 2 bases from J; bases unmatched to any gene: 10. The CDR3 coding sequence is TGTGCCAGCAGCTTAGTCGGGACAGGGGGTTCCATTACCTACGAGCAGTACTTC. This translates into CASSLVGTGGSITYEQYF.

This clonotype occurred many times. The chain carries TRBV2 and TRBJ2-1; 7 positions match TRBD2. This CDR3 is 14 amino acids long. Germline V CDR1 and CDR2: SNHLY, FYNNEI. J lost 4 bases, V lost 8 bases, and 8 bases had no gene match. As DNA, the CDR3 is TGTGCCAGCTCAAGACTAGCAGGGTACAATGAGCAGTTCTTC. Protein sequence: CASSRLAGYNEQFF.

Concerning this clonotype itself: With a much larger clone just one base away, this may be a read error. This chain connects TRBV5-1 to TRBJ1-5; TRBD1 is a possible D gene (6 bases). V was trimmed by 3 bases and J by 7 bases, leaving 17 bases between them. In germline, CDR1 is SGHRS, CDR2 YFSETQ. CDR3 length: 15 amino acids. CDR3 in DNA: TGCGCCAGCAGCTCGGAGGGACAAGTTGAACAGCCCCAGCATTTT. It is translated as CASSSEGQVEQPQHF.

This clonotype has a count of ten or more. V and J are TRBV6-5 and TRBJ2-7; 10 nucleotides line up with TRBD1. The CDR3 has 16 amino acids. The germline V gene has CDR1 MNHEY and CDR2 SVGAGI. The V segment lost 0 bases and the J segment 3 bases; nucleotides outside the gene matches: 5. The CDR3 protein is CASSYSRTGGYYEQYF. The CDR3 coding sequence is TGTGCCAGCAGTTACTCGCGGACAGGGGGATACTACGAGCAGTACTTC.

V is TRBV27 and J is TRBJ2-1, with 11 bases that match TRBD2. The CDR3 contains 16 residues. The J segment lost 9 bases and the V segment lost 4 bases, leaving 11 bases of the junction unmatched. The germline CDR1 and CDR2 sequences are MNHEY and SMNVEV (reference sequence). CDR3 in DNA: TGTGCCAGCAGTTCCGGGTTAGCGGGGGGGGTGGGTGAGCAGTTCTTC. As protein: CASSSGLAGGVGEQFF.

Ten or more counts support this clonotype. V usage is TRBV6-1 and J usage is TRBJ2-7; D possibly corresponds to TRBD1 (7 bases). The V end was cut by 0 bases, the J end by 2 bases, with 20 bases between. CDR3 length: 18 residues. The germline V gene encodes CDR1 MNHNS and CDR2 SASEGT. DNA for the CDR3: TGTGCCAGCAGTGAAGCGTATCCCCAGGGGGGCCTCCCCTACGAGCAGTACTTC. Translation gives CASSEAYPQGGLPYEQYF.

This clonotype was seen ten or more times. At one end, the junction sequence differs from germline, possibly due to a read error. V gene TRBV18 combines with J gene TRBJ2-5; the D gene is possibly TRBD2 (6 bases). The CDR3 sequence is 12 residues long. Germline lookup yields CDR1 KGHSH and CDR2 LQKENI. CDR3 amino acids: CASSRGQETQYF. The CDR3 bases are TGTGCTAGCTCACGGGGGCAAGAGACCCAGTACTTC.

Worth noting for this clonotype: A read error may be the cause here, since a much bigger clone is one base away. CDR3 coding DNA: TGTACCAGCTCACCAGGGTCGGGGGGGACTGAAGCTTTCTTT. Its translation: CTSSPGSGGTEAFF. The chain uses TRBV18 and TRBJ1-1, with a weak D call TRBD1 (5 bases). The CDR3 totals 14 residues. Germline loops: CDR1 KGHSH, CDR2 LQKENI.

Worth noting for this clonotype: This may be a read error, as it is one base from a much larger clone. The J gene is TRBJ2-7, the V gene TRBV20-1, with a possible D match to TRBD1 (6 bases). The end of the DNA fits TRBJ2-1 better, so the J call may be wrong. Germline V lookup: CDR1 DFQATT, CDR2 SNEGSKA (reference sequence). The CDR3 extends over 14 amino acids. This CDR3 reads CSAKGTTSSYEQFF. As DNA, the CDR3 is TGCAGTGCTAAGGGGACAACCAGCTCCTACGAGCAGTTCTTC.

The gene calls are TRBV28 and TRBJ2-7; D might be TRBD2 (6 bases). Germline V CDR1 and CDR2: MDHEN, SYDVKM. The CDR3 is made up of 15 amino acids. The V and J ends lost 7 bases and 0 bases respectively, with 16 bases between them. The CDR3 region has the DNA TGTGCCAGCATCACTCAACGGGACTCCTCCTACGAGCAGTACTTC. Translated, it gives CASITQRDSSYEQYF.

The chain employs TRBV20-1 and TRBJ2-7; D is ambiguous. CDR3 length: 13 amino acids. Trimming stripped 7 bases from V and 1 base from J, with 14 bases between. The germline V gene encodes CDR1 DFQATT and CDR2 SNEGSKA (reference sequence). CDR3 sequence: CSGGDEESYEQYF. The CDR3, as DNA: TGCAGTGGAGGCGACGAGGAATCCTACGAGCAGTACTTC.

This chain uses TRBV7-7 with TRBJ2-7, with 9 bases aligning to TRBD1. Germline V gene data show CDR1 as SSHAT and CDR2 as FNYEAQ (reference sequence). Losses at the gene ends were 4 bases for V and 7 bases for J; bases not matched to a gene: 5. CDR3 size: 13 residues. The CDR3 nucleotides are TGTGCCAGCAGCTCGGACAGGGGCGGTGAGCAGTACTTC. This translates into CASSSDRGGEQYF.

This clonotype was detected only a few times. The chain joins TRBV9 to TRBJ1-1, with unresolved D. The germline V gene has CDR1 SGDLS and CDR2 YYNGEE. V lost 3 bases and J 4 bases, leaving 13 bases between the germline ends. This CDR3 is built from 14 residues. CDR3 region: CASSDGRRSTEAFF. Written as DNA, the CDR3 is TGTGCCAGCAGCGATGGACGGAGGAGCACTGAAGCTTTCTTT.

This clonotype was found many times. This chain connects TRBV29-1 to TRBJ2-7, with D uncertain. The CDR3 sequence is 12 residues long. V was cut by 4 bases and J by 0 bases, with 7 bases left in between. Germline V gene data show CDR1 as SQVTM and CDR2 as ANQGSEA. The CDR3 nucleotides read TGCAGCGTTGGATACAACTCCTACGAGCAGTACTTC. Protein product: CSVGYNSYEQYF.

This clonotype has a count of ten or more. The chain combines TRBV5-1 with TRBJ1-1; possible D gene TRBD1, 6 bases. Germline V gives CDR1 SGHRS, CDR2 YFSETQ. The CDR3 sequence is 13 residues long. V lost 5 bases to trimming and J lost 3 bases, with 11 bases between them. This CDR3 is CASRPSGDTEAFF. The CDR3 coding sequence is TGCGCCAGCAGACCGTCAGGGGACACTGAAGCTTTCTTT. The variable domain in full, with the rest retrieved from reference TRBV5-1 and TRBJ1-1, is KAGVTQTPRYLIKTRGQQVTLSCSPISGHRSVSWYQQTPGQGLQFLFEYFSETQRNKGNFPGRFSGRQFSNSRSEMNVSTLELGDSALYLCASRPSGDTEAFFGQGTRLTVV.

This clonotype came up a few times. The V and J genes are TRBV7-3 and TRBJ2-3; unclear D gene. The germline V gene has CDR1 SGHTA and CDR2 FQGTGA. This CDR3 has 11 residues. V lost 2 bases to trimming and J lost 8 bases, with 5 bases between them. The CDR3 sequence is CASSLLGTQYF. In DNA form, the CDR3 reads TGTGCCAGCAGCTTACTTGGTACGCAGTATTTT.

This clonotype was found many times. The CDR3 DNA reads TGTGCCAGCACAAACCACTACATGAACACTGAAGCTTTCTTT. Encoded protein: CASTNHYMNTEAFF. The chain couples TRBV6-1 to TRBJ1-1, with unresolved D. V gave up 7 bases and J gave up 0 bases, with 12 bases separating them. The CDR3 length is 14 residues. Germline-derived CDR1 and CDR2 are MNHNS and SASEGT.

CDR3: CASSQGLASGGANEQFF. DNA of the CDR3: TGCGCCAGCAGCCAAGGGCTGGCTAGCGGGGGGGCGAATGAGCAGTTCTTC. The chain recombines TRBV4-1 with TRBJ2-1; 12 positions agree with TRBD2. CDR1 is MGHRA, CDR2 YSYEKL, per germline. J lost 7 bases, V lost 1 base, and 8 bases had no gene match. The CDR3 is 17 residues long.

This clonotype has only one observation. The chain employs TRBV11-2 and TRBJ2-7; D call uncertain. This CDR3 has 15 residues. V shed 0 bases and J shed 5 bases, with 14 bases lying between them. Germline lookup yields CDR1 SGHAT and CDR2 FQNNGV. The CDR3 DNA sequence: TGTGCCAGCAGCTTAGATTCGACTGGGTGGGACGAGCAGTACTTC. It encodes CASSLDSTGWDEQYF.

The table lists this clonotype with a few counts. CDR3 loop: CASSGTVAYEQYF. Written as DNA, the CDR3 is TGTGCCAGTAGCGGGACGGTTGCCTACGAGCAGTACTTC. The chain links TRBV19 to TRBJ2-7; TRBD1 or TRBD2 may be the D gene (5 bases each). The CDR3 is 13 residues long. The ends were cut back, 6 bases at V and 2 bases at J, with 11 bases in the middle. Germline V gives CDR1 LNHDA, CDR2 SQIVND (reference sequence).

The chain joins TRBV5-1 to TRBJ2-1; 7 bases map to TRBD1. Trimming at V came to 6 bases and at J to 8 bases, leaving 11 bases not matched to a gene. The CDR3 consists of 14 residues. The germline CDR1 and CDR2 sequences are SGHRS and YFSETQ. This CDR3 is CASNEGGASYEQFF. CDR3 in DNA: TGCGCCAGCAATGAAGGGGGCGCATCCTATGAGCAGTTCTTC. The variable domain in full, with the rest retrieved from reference TRBV5-1 and TRBJ2-1, is KAGVTQTPRYLIKTRGQQVTLSCSPISGHRSVSWYQQTPGQGLQFLFEYFSETQRNKGNFPGRFSGRQFSNSRSEMNVSTLELGDSALYLCASNEGGASYEQFFGPGTRLTVL.

This clonotype was detected many times. V and J are TRBV2 and TRBJ1-4, with D tentatively TRBD1 (5 bases). V was cut by 7 bases and J by 5 bases, with 14 bases left in between. Germline assignment: CDR1 SNHLY and CDR2 FYNNEI. The CDR3 has 14 amino acids. CDR3 loop: CASTEGTRNEKLFF. Written as DNA, the CDR3 is TGTGCCAGCACCGAGGGGACCAGGAATGAAAAACTGTTTTTT.

This clonotype was seen a few times. The rearrangement uses TRBV7-3 and TRBJ2-2; a weak D match, TRBD2 (6 bases). Trimming left V 5 bases short and J 4 bases short, with 11 bases between. In germline, CDR1 is SGHTA, CDR2 FQGTGA. The CDR3 totals 14 residues. The chain's CDR3 is CASSHGTSTGELFF. The CDR3, as DNA: TGTGCCAGCAGCCACGGGACTTCCACCGGGGAGCTGTTTTTT.

This clonotype was seen only a few times. A junction end diverges from the germline sequence, so it may reflect a read error. The V and J genes are TRBV7-2 and TRBJ2-5, with 9 bases fitting TRBD1. The CDR3 is made up of 12 amino acids. Per germline, CDR1 SGHTA and CDR2 FQGNSA. The CDR3 DNA reads TGTGCCAGCAGCTTACCGGGACAGGGATCTCACTTC. Amino acid sequence: CASSLPGQGSHF.

This clonotype appeared many times. The chain uses TRBV3-1 and TRBJ2-3; the D gene is possibly TRBD2 (6 bases). CDR1 and CDR2 (germline): LGHDT, YNNKEL (reference sequence). V shed 0 bases and J shed 6 bases, with 19 bases lying between them. The CDR3 has 17 amino acids. The CDR3 reads CASSQDVSGPAWDTQYF. The CDR3 DNA follows: TGTGCCAGCAGCCAAGACGTTAGCGGACCAGCGTGGGATACGCAGTATTTT.

Ten or more counts support this clonotype. V is TRBV18 and J is TRBJ1-4, with D possibly TRBD1 on 5 matching bases. Between the trimmed V and J ends, which lost 2 bases and 2 bases, there was a span of 9 bases. This CDR3 has 15 amino acids. Per germline, CDR1 KGHSH and CDR2 LQKENI. The CDR3 reads CASSPVAGTNEKLFF. CDR3 in DNA: TGTGCCAGCTCACCAGTCGCAGGGACTAATGAAAAACTGTTTTTT.

The table lists this clonotype with many counts. This rearrangement joins TRBV6-5 to TRBJ2-3; 11 bases match TRBD2. With V trimmed by 0 bases and J by 6 bases, 5 bases remained unmatched. The CDR3 loop spans 16 amino acids. The germline gives CDR1 MNHEY, CDR2 SVGAGI. CDR3 nucleotides: TGTGCCAGCAGTTACTCGACGACTAGCGGGGTCGATACGCAGTATTTT. Its translation is CASSYSTTSGVDTQYF.

This clonotype was picked up a small number of times. The CDR3 nucleotides read TGTGCCAGCCATGGGACAGGGCTCTATGGCTACACCTTC. Translated, it gives CASHGTGLYGYTF. This chain uses TRBV19 with TRBJ1-2; 9 positions match TRBD1. V trimming: 9 bases; J trimming: 4 bases; junction bases outside the gene matches: 6. Germline V gene sequence: CDR1 LNHDA, CDR2 SQIVND (reference sequence). This CDR3 spans 13 amino acids.